This section outlines one T cell receptor (beta chain) sequence together with its context. Its antigen is not identified. The data derive from a study of CD8 T cells in ankylosing spondylitis. Study-level findings and limits: There was reportedly significant enrichment of clones that were disease-linked in matched ankylosing spondylitis synovial fluid. Blood of patients with ankylosing spondylitis appeared to be characterized by a TCR beta motif of about eight highly homologous variants. Disease-linked clones were CD8+ and relatively rare in peripheral blood.

Quantitative barcoded 5'-RACE was used to prepare TCR beta libraries. TCRdb ran MiXCR on the 5' RACE reads and lists one entry per CDR3 protein. There are some 250,000 distinct CDR3 sequences in the sample; approximately 12% occur only once, and less than 7.5% lies in the top ten. This CDR3 comprises 11 residues. V dropped 3 bases and J dropped 5 bases, with 5 bases sitting between them. CDR1 and CDR2 (germline): KGHSH, LQKENI. The V gene is TRBV18, the J gene TRBJ2-7, with D hard to call. The sequenced sample was blood, either unsorted or a sorted T cell fraction (not recorded which). This TCR was recovered from a male donor with ankylosing spondylitis or in good health (not recorded which). The CDR3 nucleotides read TGTGCCAGCTCACCCGGGCACGAGCAGTACTTC. Its translation is CASSPGHEQYF.